The clone carrying this TCR beta chain was observed a few times. The data originate from a study of blood T cell repertoires in COVID-19. Study summary: Researchers got acute and convalescent COVID-19 samples from the United States, Italy and Spain.

Repertoires were generated with immunoSEQ multiplex PCR, while TCRdb's copy carries only in-frame clones and drops some. This table holds fewer than 90,000 clones, about four fifths found once. The TCR sequence derives from a man in his sixties or seventies with COVID-19, enrolled during active disease. Sequencing was done on a sample of peripheral blood.

CDR3 DNA sequence: TGTGCCAGCTCGCGGGGGCCCTACGAGCAGTACTTC. Translation gives CASSRGPYEQYF. V and J are TRBV2 and TRBJ2-7; D may be TRBD2 (7 bases). Per germline, CDR1 SNHLY and CDR2 FYNNEI. The CDR3 has 12 residues. V was shortened by 8 bases and J by 2 bases, with 10 bases between the two germline ends.